These 31 T cell receptor beta chains originate from one sample sequenced in a study of CD8+ T cells in alopecia areata. Treatment in this sample: oral pan-JAK inhibitor, 5-10 mg twice daily. RNA was isolated and reverse transcribed to cDNA, the sequencing template. The table came from immunoSEQ multiplex PCR; TCRdb's copy has only in-frame clones and leaves some out. Of about 120,000 clones in the sample, over 60% were seen once. The starting material was CD4+ T cells sorted from blood, obtained at week 4, from a patient treated with tofacitinib. Receptors were obtained from a human donor with alopecia areata.

This clone was seen a few times. The chain uses TRBV18 and TRBJ2-5; D is perhaps TRBD1 (5 bases). Trimming shortened V by 3 bases and J by 2 bases, and 7 bases separated the two germline ends. The CDR3 runs to 13 residues. Germline lookup yields CDR1 KGHSH and CDR2 LQKENI. The CDR3 protein is CASSPQGQETQYF. In DNA form, the CDR3 reads TGTGCCAGCTCACCCCAGGGTCAAGAGACCCAGTACTTC.

The chain recombines TRBV2 with TRBJ2-2; 7 nucleotides match TRBD2. The CDR3 has 15 residues. Per the germline V gene, CDR1 is SNHLY and CDR2 is FYNNEI. With V trimmed by 4 bases and J by 1 base, 3 bases remained unmatched. The CDR3 reads CASSAASGNTGELFF. CDR3 coding DNA: TGTGCCAGCAGTGCGGCTAGCGGGAACACCGGGGAGCTGTTTTTT. The entire variable domain, with the rest obtained from reference TRBV2 and TRBJ2-2, is as follows: EPEVTQTPSHQVTQMGQEVILRCVPISNHLYFYWYRQILGQKVEFLVSFYNNEISEKSEIFDDQFSVERPDGSNFTLKIRSTKLEDSAMYFCASSAASGNTGELFFGEGSRLTVL.

This clone was picked up a small number of times. The gene calls are TRBV28 and TRBJ2-1; D ambiguous. The CDR3 runs to 12 residues. Germline V gene sequence: CDR1 MDHEN, CDR2 SYDVKM. Between the trimmed V and J ends, which lost 4 bases and 9 bases, there was a span of 10 bases. CDR3 nucleotides: TGTGCCAGCAGTTACGTTAGAACTGAGCAGTTCTTC. Its protein is CASSYVRTEQFF.

The sample holds one count of this clone. The chain employs TRBV5-1 and TRBJ2-2; D tentatively fits TRBD1 or TRBD2 (5 bases each). The germline gives CDR1 SGHRS, CDR2 YFSETQ. V lost 3 bases to trimming and J lost 7 bases, with 10 bases between them. This CDR3 is built from 13 residues. CDR3 region: CASSSGTIGELFF. The CDR3 nucleotides are TGCGCCAGCAGCTCCGGGACGATCGGGGAGCTGTTTTTT.

This clone was counted a single time. The chain links TRBV2 to TRBJ2-5; no clear D gene. CDR1 is SNHLY and CDR2 is FYNNEI in the germline V gene. The CDR3 covers 12 residues. Trimming took off 2 bases at V and 4 bases at J, with 5 bases between the two ends. CDR3 in DNA: TGTGCCAGCAGTGAACGAGCAGAGACCCAGTACTTC. Translation gives CASSERAETQYF. The entire variable domain, with the rest obtained from reference TRBV2 and TRBJ2-5, is as follows: EPEVTQTPSHQVTQMGQEVILRCVPISNHLYFYWYRQILGQKVEFLVSFYNNEISEKSEIFDDQFSVERPDGSNFTLKIRSTKLEDSAMYFCASSERAETQYFGPGTRLLVL.

The rearrangement uses TRBV5-1 and TRBJ2-1, with 15 bases that match TRBD2. Germline values: CDR1 SGHRS, CDR2 YFSETQ. V shed 0 bases, J shed 2 bases, and the junction held 3 bases outside the gene matches. The CDR3 totals 18 residues. CDR3 DNA: TGCGCCAGCAGCTTGGGGACTAGCGGGGGGGCCGCCTACAATGAGCAGTTCTTC. This codes for CASSLGTSGGAAYNEQFF.

J is TRBJ1-1 and V is TRBV10-3; D call uncertain. Germline loops: CDR1 ENHRY, CDR2 SYGVKD. V lost 2 bases and J 0 bases, leaving 10 bases between the germline ends. The CDR3 length is 15 residues. The CDR3 sequence: CAISETPLMNTEAFF. The CDR3 DNA sequence: TGTGCCATCAGTGAGACACCACTAATGAACACTGAAGCTTTCTTT.

The V gene is TRBV9, the J gene TRBJ2-2; D unclear. Trimming shortened V by 3 bases and J by 2 bases, and 14 bases separated the two germline ends. The germline V gene encodes CDR1 SGDLS and CDR2 YYNGEE. The CDR3 runs 16 residues. The CDR3 coding sequence is TGTGCCAGCAGCGCCATCCTGACACCCAACACCGGGGAGCTGTTTTTT. This encodes CASSAILTPNTGELFF. The full variable domain, with the rest looked up from reference TRBV9 and TRBJ2-2, is DSGVTQTPKHLITATGQRVTLRCSPRSGDLSVYWYQQSLDQGLQFLIQYYNGEERAKGNILERFSAQQFPDLHSELNLSSLELGDSALYFCASSAILTPNTGELFFGEGSRLTVL.

The chain carries TRBV7-3 and TRBJ2-1; 11 bases fit TRBD2. The V gene end was trimmed by 3 bases and the J gene end by 6 bases; junction bases not matched to a gene: 1. Germline CDR1 and CDR2: SGHTA and FQGTGA. This CDR3 comprises 14 residues. The DNA of the CDR3 is TGTGCCAGCAGCTTTAGCGGGGGGGCCAATGAGCAGTTCTTC. Residues: CASSFSGGANEQFF.

The V and J genes are TRBV6-6 and TRBJ1-6; 7 bases match TRBD1. The CDR3 has 13 residues. Germline V CDR1 and CDR2: MNHNY, SVGAGI (reference sequence). V shed 10 bases, J shed 10 bases, and the junction held 10 bases outside the gene matches. The CDR3, as DNA: TGTGCCACCGACAGGGAGAGAGGATCACCCCTCCACTTT. Protein product: CATDRERGSPLHF.

This sequence joins TRBV5-6 and TRBJ1-1, with TRBD1 identical over 10 bases. The CDR3 has 14 amino acids. Trimming took 4 bases from V and 7 from J; bases not matched to a gene: 7. Germline loops: CDR1 SGHDT, CDR2 YYEEEE. CDR3 nucleotides: TGTGCCAGCAGCGGCGACAGGGGGCTGGGTGAAGCTTTCTTT. It is translated as CASSGDRGLGEAFF.

The V call is TRBV19, the J call TRBJ1-2, with D possibly TRBD1 on 6 matching bases. V was trimmed by 5 bases and J by 5 bases, leaving 15 bases between them. CDR3 length: 14 amino acids. CDR1 is LNHDA, CDR2 SQIVND, per germline (reference sequence). The CDR3 sequence: CASSWGHFGYGYTF. The CDR3 nucleotides read TGTGCCAGTAGTTGGGGACACTTTGGATATGGCTACACCTTC.

The chain uses TRBV2 and TRBJ1-6; D gene unclear. CDR3 length equals 14 residues. Trimming left V 6 bases short and J 5 bases short, with 11 bases between. Germline CDR1 and CDR2: SNHLY and FYNNEI. The DNA for the CDR3 is TGTGCCAGCAGGGGGTTAGGAAATAATTCACCCCTCCACTTT. It yields the protein CASRGLGNNSPLHF.

This chain connects TRBV7-2 to TRBJ1-2; 9 nucleotides line up with TRBD1. Germline V gives CDR1 SGHTA, CDR2 FQGNSA. After removal of 4 bases from V and 7 bases from J, the junction contained 10 bases not matched to a gene. This CDR3 region has 15 residues. This CDR3 reads CASSYRQGGIGGYTF. CDR3 nucleotide sequence: TGTGCCAGCAGCTACCGACAGGGGGGAATTGGTGGCTACACCTTC. The entire variable domain, with the rest obtained from reference TRBV7-2 and TRBJ1-2, is as follows: GAGVSQSPSNKVTEKGKDVELRCDPISGHTALYWYRQSLGQGLEFLIYFQGNSAPDKSGLPSDRFSAERTGGSVSTLTIQRTQQEDSAVYLCASSYRQGGIGGYTFGSGTRLTVV.

V usage is TRBV19 and J usage is TRBJ1-2; D unclear. V lost 11 bases, J lost 0 bases, and 22 bases lay in between. CDR3 size: 16 residues. The germline V gene has CDR1 LNHDA and CDR2 SQIVND (reference sequence). The CDR3 spells CAVLPAEGSANYGYTF. CDR3 nucleotide sequence: TGTGCCGTCCTCCCCGCCGAGGGCAGTGCTAACTATGGCTACACCTTC. The full variable domain, completed using reference TRBV19 and TRBJ1-2, is DGGITQSPKYLFRKEGQNVTLSCEQNLNHDAMYWYRQDPGQGLRLIYYSQIVNDFQKGDIAEGYSVSREKKESFPLTVTSAQKNPTAFYLCAVLPAEGSANYGYTFGSGTRLTVV.

The chain combines TRBV18 with TRBJ1-2, with 8 positions matching TRBD1. From germline, CDR1 is KGHSH and CDR2 LQKENI. This CDR3 is built from 15 residues. With 2 bases clipped from V and 7 bases from J, the junction kept 9 bases outside the gene matches. DNA of the CDR3: TGTGCCAGCTCACCAGACAGGGGCCGCTTGGGTGGCTACACCTTC. Translation gives CASSPDRGRLGGYTF.

This clone was counted only a few times. This chain links TRBV5-6 with TRBJ1-1; D remains unclear. There are 15 residues in the CDR3. Trimming took 4 bases from V and 4 from J, leaving 17 bases between them. From germline, CDR1 is SGHDT and CDR2 YYEEEE. CDR3: CASSTPFWASTEAFF. CDR3 DNA: TGTGCCAGCAGCACACCCTTTTGGGCCAGCACTGAAGCTTTCTTT.

The chain combines TRBV5-1 with TRBJ2-3; possibly TRBD2 for D (6 bases). Between the trimmed V and J ends, which lost 5 bases and 4 bases, there was a span of 17 bases. CDR1 is SGHRS and CDR2 is YFSETQ in the germline V gene. The CDR3 is made up of 15 amino acids. This CDR3 is CASSSIAESADTQYF. The DNA of the CDR3 is TGCGCCAGCAGTTCGATAGCGGAAAGTGCAGATACGCAGTATTTT.

V gene TRBV27 combines with J gene TRBJ1-4; tentative D call: TRBD1 (5 bases). The CDR3 has 12 residues. Per the germline V gene, CDR1 is MNHEY and CDR2 is SMNVEV (reference sequence). V shed 8 bases and J shed 7 bases, with 11 bases lying between them. The CDR3 region has the DNA TGTGCCAGCCGGGGGTACGGTGAAAAACTGTTTTTT. Its protein is CASRGYGEKLFF.

The chain combines TRBV5-4 with TRBJ2-5; 7 positions agree with TRBD2. Unmatched junction bases numbered 3, after V lost 3 bases and J lost 1 base. Germline-derived CDR1 and CDR2 are SGHNT and YYREEE (reference sequence). The CDR3 extends over 14 amino acids. Here the CDR3 DNA reads TGTGCCAGCAGCTCGGCTAGCGGCCAAGAGACCCAGTACTTC. Its translation: CASSSASGQETQYF.

V usage is TRBV4-3 and J usage is TRBJ2-1; 10 bases agree with TRBD2. CDR1 and CDR2 (germline): LGHNA, YSLEER. The CDR3 has 15 residues. Germline trimming cut 4 bases from V and 4 bases from J; bases unmatched to any gene: 4. The DNA for the CDR3 is TGCGCCAGCAGCCTAGGACTAGCGGCGTACAATGAGCAGTTCTTC. Residues: CASSLGLAAYNEQFF.

The V call is TRBV30, the J call TRBJ2-3, with 7 bases aligning to TRBD2. With 8 bases clipped from V and 2 bases from J, the junction kept 7 bases outside the gene matches. Germline assignment: CDR1 GTSNPN and CDR2 SVGIG (reference sequence). This CDR3 contains 13 residues. The CDR3 spells CAGSGQATDTQYF. CDR3 DNA sequence: TGTGCCGGTAGCGGGCAAGCCACAGATACGCAGTATTTT.

J is TRBJ1-2 and V is TRBV18; TRBD1 agrees at 8 bases. Germline loops: CDR1 KGHSH, CDR2 LQKENI. V lost 1 base to trimming and J lost 3 bases; unmatched junction nucleotides: 7. This CDR3 has 16 amino acids. CDR3 residues: CASSPRTGRWDYGYTF. The CDR3 coding sequence is TGTGCCAGCTCACCACGGACAGGGAGGTGGGACTATGGCTACACCTTC.

The chain uses TRBV30 and TRBJ1-1; TRBD1 is a possible D gene (5 bases). The CDR3 sequence is 14 residues long. V gave up 2 bases and J gave up 4 bases, with 14 bases separating them. The V gene's germline CDR1 is GTSNPN and CDR2 SVGIG (reference sequence). The DNA for the CDR3 is TGTGCCTGGAGTCCAGATGGAGGGGTCACTGAAGCTTTCTTT. Its protein product is CAWSPDGGVTEAFF.

The chain has TRBV15 and TRBJ1-4; D gene ambiguous. Between the trimmed V and J ends, which lost 0 bases and 7 bases, there was a span of 9 bases. Germline V gene sequence: CDR1 LNHNV, CDR2 YYDKDF (reference sequence). This CDR3 spans 14 amino acids. CDR3 protein: CATSRDPRLEKLFF. The CDR3 bases are TGTGCCACCAGCAGAGATCCCCGGCTTGAAAAACTGTTTTTT. The full variable domain, rest sourced from reference TRBV15 and TRBJ1-4, is DAMVIQNPRYQVTQFGKPVTLSCSQTLNHNVMYWYQQKSSQAPKLLFHYYDKDFNNEADTPDNFQSRRPNTSFCFLDIRSPGLGDTAMYLCATSRDPRLEKLFFGSGTQLSVL.

This clone has a handful of counts. The chain combines TRBV7-9 with TRBJ2-7; D not certain. The CDR3 loop spans 13 amino acids. From germline, CDR1 is SEHNR and CDR2 FQNEAQ (reference sequence). V lost 5 bases and J lost 3, with 11 bases in between. DNA for the CDR3: TGTGCCAGCAGCCAGGCGGCTAACTACGAGCAGTACTTC. Amino acid sequence: CASSQAANYEQYF.

This clone was seen a few times. Other DNA variants within this sample encode the same CDR3. The CDR3: CASSLEGNTEAFF. The CDR3 bases are TGTGCCAGCAGCCTAGAGGGGAACACTGAAGCTTTCTTT. The chain has TRBV7-9 and TRBJ1-1; D is undetermined. Germline CDR1 is SEHNR and CDR2 is FQNEAQ (reference sequence). The CDR3 is 13 residues long. The V gene lost 5 bases and the J gene lost 1 base, with 8 bases spanning the gap.

Many counts were recorded for this clone. The V gene is TRBV10-3, the J gene TRBJ1-2; D is ambiguous. Between the trimmed V and J ends, which lost 3 bases and 3 bases, there was a span of 11 bases. The CDR3 loop spans 14 amino acids. The germline CDR1 and CDR2 sequences are ENHRY and SYGVKD. The CDR3 sequence is CAISDVRRHYGYTF. As DNA, the CDR3 is TGTGCCATCAGTGATGTCCGGAGACACTATGGCTACACCTTC.

This clone was detected a few times. The J gene is TRBJ1-2, the V gene TRBV7-2; maybe TRBD1 (6 bases). Germline assignment: CDR1 SGHTA and CDR2 FQGNSA. The CDR3 is made up of 15 amino acids. Trimming cost V 1 base and J 3 bases, with 12 bases left between them. The CDR3 DNA reads as TGTGCCAGCAGCTTAGTTGCGGGACAAGACTATGGCTACACCTTC. This sequence encodes CASSLVAGQDYGYTF.

V gene TRBV25-1 combines with J gene TRBJ1-6, with a possible D match to TRBD1 (5 bases). The V gene's germline CDR1 is MGHDK and CDR2 SYGVNS. The CDR3 spans 14 residues. With 5 bases removed from V and 4 bases from J, the gap between germline ends came to 9 bases. The CDR3 here is CASSPGRYNSPLHF. The CDR3 DNA is TGTGCCAGCAGTCCGGGACGGTATAATTCACCCCTCCACTTT.

This clone was seen a single time. V gene TRBV2 combines with J gene TRBJ2-3; D is unclear. The CDR3 extends over 14 amino acids. Trimming took 3 bases from V and 0 from J, leaving 7 bases between them. The germline gives CDR1 SNHLY, CDR2 FYNNEI. The CDR3 region is CASSDGVSTDTQYF. Written as DNA, the CDR3 is TGTGCCAGCAGTGATGGCGTGAGCACAGATACGCAGTATTTT.